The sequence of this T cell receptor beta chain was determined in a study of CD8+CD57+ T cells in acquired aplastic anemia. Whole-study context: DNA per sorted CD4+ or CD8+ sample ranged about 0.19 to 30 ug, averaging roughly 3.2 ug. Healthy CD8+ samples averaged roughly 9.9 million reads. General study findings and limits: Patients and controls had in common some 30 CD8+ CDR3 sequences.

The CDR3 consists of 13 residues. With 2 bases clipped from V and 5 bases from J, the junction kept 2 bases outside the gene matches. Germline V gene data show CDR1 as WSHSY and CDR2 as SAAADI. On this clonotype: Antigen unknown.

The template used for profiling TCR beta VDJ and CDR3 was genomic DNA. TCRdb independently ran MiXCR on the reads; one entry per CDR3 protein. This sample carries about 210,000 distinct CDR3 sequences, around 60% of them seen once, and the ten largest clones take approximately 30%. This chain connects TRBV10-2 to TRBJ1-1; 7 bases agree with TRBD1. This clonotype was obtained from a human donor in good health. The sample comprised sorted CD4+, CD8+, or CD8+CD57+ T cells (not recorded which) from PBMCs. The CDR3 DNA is TGCGCCAGCAGTGAGGCAGGGGGAACTGAAGCTTTCTTT. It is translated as CASSEAGGTEAFF.